The present entry profiles one TCR beta chain with its context. Blood RNA was derived from unsorted whole blood, and germline DNA was extracted too. This specimen belongs to a study of tumor-infiltrating lymphocytes in primary liver carcinoma. The CDR3 is 15 residues long. Per germline, CDR1 MNHEY and CDR2 SVGAGI. The V and J ends lost 0 bases and 3 bases respectively, with 8 bases between them. A primer in the constant region served to generate TCR beta cDNA from about 480 ng of total RNA. Generation of the TCR beta libraries relied on three nested multiplex PCR rounds using slightly modified ARM-PCR. Each of the first two PCR rounds ran approximately 9 cycles with TRBV1-TRBV30 forward and C-beta reverse primers. One entry per CDR3 protein results from TCRdb running MiXCR on the multiplex PCR reads. Of 180,000 or so distinct CDR3 sequences in the sample, less than 65% were seen once.

This chain joins TRBV6-5 and TRBJ2-2; a weak D match, TRBD1 (5 bases). Material for sequencing was peripheral blood. The TCR comes from a man in his forties with primary liver carcinoma and hepatitis B virus infection. This CDR3 reads CASSYSDTYTGELFF. The CDR3 nucleotides are TGTGCCAGCAGTTACTCGGACACGTACACCGGGGAGCTGTTTTTT.